This is a list of T cell receptor beta chains from one sample in a study of CD8 T cells in Susac syndrome. TCRdb called the immunoSEQ multiplex PCR reads again in MiXCR, with one record for every CDR3 protein. Of around 180,000 distinct CDR3 sequences in the sample, 90% to 95% were seen once. The specimen was CD4+ T cells from PBMCs. The source is a human donor with multiple sclerosis. CDR3s include the opening cysteine and the closing phenylalanine or tryptophan. A D gene is named only where the DNA matches it firmly. Rows give clone size only sometimes, using once, few, many, or a class for an expanded clone.

d_call j_call v_call clone_size cdr3_nt cdr3_aa
NA TRBJ1-3 TRBV5-1 NA TGTGCCAGCAGCTTAGGTAGCTCTGGAAACACCATATATTTT CASSLGSSGNTIYF
NA TRBJ1-3 TRBV10-3 NA TGTGCCATCGGAATACAGGGCAGCTCTGGAAACACCATATATTTT CAIGIQGSSGNTIYF
NA TRBJ1-1 TRBV5-1 few TGCGCCAGCAGCTTGGTGGGGCAGGGGAACACTGAAGCTTTCTTT CASSLVGQGNTEAFF
NA TRBJ1-5 TRBV11-2 NA TGTGCCAGCAGCTCCACAGCTAGCAATCAGCCCCAGCATTTT CASSSTASNQPQHF
NA TRBJ2-1 TRBV20-1 NA TGCAGTGCCACGGCAGGCAGTTATCCATACAATGAGCAGTTCTTC CSATAGSYPYNEQFF
NA TRBJ2-7 TRBV4-1 NA TGCGCCAGCAGCCAAGGAAACGGGCCTACCTACGAGCAGTACTTC CASSQGNGPTYEQYF
NA TRBJ2-5 TRBV2 NA TGTGCCAGCAGCCCGACTAACCAAGAGACCCAGTACTTC CASSPTNQETQYF
NA TRBJ2-1 TRBV7-9 NA TGTGCCAGCAGCTTATTGGGTAGAAAGATCTACAATGAGCAGTTCTTC CASSLLGRKIYNEQFF
NA TRBJ2-7 TRBV27 NA TGTGCCAGCAGTTTTTTGGGATCAAACTACGAGCAGTACTTC CASSFLGSNYEQYF
TRBD1 TRBJ2-7 TRBV20-1 NA TGCAGTGCTAGAGATCGACGGACAGGGTTTAACGAGCAGTACTTC CSARDRRTGFNEQYF
NA TRBJ1-1 TRBV7-3 NA TGTGCCAGCAGCCCCCAACAGGACACTGAAGCTTTCTTT CASSPQQDTEAFF
NA TRBJ1-1 TRBV27 NA TGTGCCAGCAGTTTCCTGGCCAGCGGAAACACTGAAGCTTTCTTT CASSFLASGNTEAFF
TRBD1 TRBJ1-4 TRBV2 NA TGTGCCAGTGGACAGGGGAGGGAAAAACTGTTTTTT CASGQGREKLFF
NA TRBJ2-7 TRBV11-2 few TGTGCCAGCAGCCCTCCGGGGATCTACGAGCAGTACTTC CASSPPGIYEQYF
NA TRBJ2-1 TRBV11-1 few TGTGCCAGCAGCTTAGAAGAGCGACGGAACAATGAGCAGTTCTTC CASSLEERRNNEQFF
NA TRBJ2-5 TRBV4-1 NA TGCGCCAGCAGCCAAATCCGTGGCAGTCGAGAGACCCAGTACTTC CASSQIRGSRETQYF
TRBD2 TRBJ2-5 TRBV7-7 NA TGTGCTAGCAGTAGCGGGGGGGCCGCGTCGGAGACCCAGTACTTC CASSSGGAASETQYF